Described below is a single T cell receptor beta chain sequence and its context. The sample is drawn from a study of blood T cells in healthy people across ages. The CDR3 contains 13 residues. Germline CDR1 is DFQATT and CDR2 is SNEGSKA (reference sequence). The authors ran a second PCR of roughly 6 to 12 cycles using a sample-barcoded 5' primer and a J-beta primer mix. MiXCR, applied by TCRdb to the 5' RACE reads, yields one record per CDR3 protein. The table has hundreds of thousands of distinct CDR3 sequences, 56% seen once; the top ten hold roughly 26%. The source material was blood. The source of this sequence is a man aged 35-49 years in good health. The rearrangement joins TRBV20-1 to TRBJ2-7, with D perhaps being TRBD1 or TRBD2 (5 bases each). The CDR3 here is CGVRGANTYEQYF. The CDR3 DNA is TGCGGCGTTAGAGGGGCTAATACCTACGAGCAGTACTTC.